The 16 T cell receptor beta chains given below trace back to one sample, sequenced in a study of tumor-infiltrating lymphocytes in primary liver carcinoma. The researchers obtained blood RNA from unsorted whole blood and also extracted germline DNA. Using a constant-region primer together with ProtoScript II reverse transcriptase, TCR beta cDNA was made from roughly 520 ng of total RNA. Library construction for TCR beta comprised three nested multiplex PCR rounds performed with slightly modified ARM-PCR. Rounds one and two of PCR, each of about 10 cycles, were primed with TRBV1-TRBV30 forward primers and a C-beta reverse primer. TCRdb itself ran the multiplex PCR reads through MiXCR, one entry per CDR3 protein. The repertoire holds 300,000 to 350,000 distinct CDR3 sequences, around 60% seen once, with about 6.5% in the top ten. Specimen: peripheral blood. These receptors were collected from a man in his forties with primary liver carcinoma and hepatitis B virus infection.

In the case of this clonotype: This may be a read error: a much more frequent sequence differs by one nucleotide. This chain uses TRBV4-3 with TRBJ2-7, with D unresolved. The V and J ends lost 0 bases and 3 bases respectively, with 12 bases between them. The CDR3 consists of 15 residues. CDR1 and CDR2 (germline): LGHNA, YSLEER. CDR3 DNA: TGCGCCAGCAGCCAAGAACTGGTTACGGGCTACGAGCAGTACTTC. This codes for CASSQELVTGYEQYF.

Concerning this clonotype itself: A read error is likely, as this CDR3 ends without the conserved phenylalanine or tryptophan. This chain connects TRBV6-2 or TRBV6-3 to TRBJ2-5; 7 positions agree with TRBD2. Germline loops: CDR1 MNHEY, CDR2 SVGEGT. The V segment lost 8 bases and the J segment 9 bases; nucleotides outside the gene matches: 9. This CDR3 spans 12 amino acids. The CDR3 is CASCSGLPSQYS. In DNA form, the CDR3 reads TGTGCCAGCTGTTCGGGACTACCGTCCCAGTACTCC.

The chain's CDR3 is CASSSIGRGTEQYF. The CDR3 DNA reads TGTGCCAGCAGCTCAATTGGAAGAGGGACAGAGCAGTACTTC. The rearrangement uses TRBV5-6 and TRBJ2-7, with a tentative D call TRBD1 (6 bases). CDR1 and CDR2 from the germline V gene are SGHDT and YYEEEE. The CDR3 sequence is 14 residues long. V lost 3 bases to trimming and J lost 7 bases, with 17 bases between them.

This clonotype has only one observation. The CDR3 DNA follows: TGCAGCTCGGTTGGTTCCCGCAATGGCGAGCAGTTCTTC. Translation: CSSVGSRNGEQFF. The chain carries TRBV29-1 and TRBJ2-1; D unclear. Per germline, CDR1 SQVTM and CDR2 ANQGSEA. V shed 8 bases and J shed 10 bases, with 21 bases lying between them. The CDR3 spans 13 residues.

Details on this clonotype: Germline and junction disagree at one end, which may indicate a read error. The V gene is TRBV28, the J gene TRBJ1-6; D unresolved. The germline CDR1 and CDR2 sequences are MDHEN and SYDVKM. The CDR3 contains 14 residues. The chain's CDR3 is CAGSLPDASSPLHF. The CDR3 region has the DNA TGTGCCGGCAGTTTACCGGACGCGAGTTCACCCCTCCACTTT.

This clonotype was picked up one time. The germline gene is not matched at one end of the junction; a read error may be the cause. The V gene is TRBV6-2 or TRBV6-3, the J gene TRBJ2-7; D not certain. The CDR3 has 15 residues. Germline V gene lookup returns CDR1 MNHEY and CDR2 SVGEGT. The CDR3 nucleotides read TGTGCCGGCAGTTACGACACCAGTAACTCCTACGAGCAGTACTTC. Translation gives CAGSYDTSNSYEQYF.

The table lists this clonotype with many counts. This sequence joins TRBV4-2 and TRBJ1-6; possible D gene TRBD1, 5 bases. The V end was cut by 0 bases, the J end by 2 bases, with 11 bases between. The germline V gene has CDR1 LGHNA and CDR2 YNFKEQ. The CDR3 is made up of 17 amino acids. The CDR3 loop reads CASSQDPGGTYNSPLHF. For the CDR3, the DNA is TGTGCCAGCAGCCAAGATCCGGGGGGGACCTATAATTCACCCCTCCACTTT.

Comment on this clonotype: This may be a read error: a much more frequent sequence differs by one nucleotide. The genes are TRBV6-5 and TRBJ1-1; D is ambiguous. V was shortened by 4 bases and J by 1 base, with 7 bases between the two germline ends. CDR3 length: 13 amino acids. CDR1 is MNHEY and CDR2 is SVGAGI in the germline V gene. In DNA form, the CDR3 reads TGTGCCAGCAGTTCCCCTAAGAACACTGAAGCTTTCTTT. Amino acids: CASSSPKNTEAFF.

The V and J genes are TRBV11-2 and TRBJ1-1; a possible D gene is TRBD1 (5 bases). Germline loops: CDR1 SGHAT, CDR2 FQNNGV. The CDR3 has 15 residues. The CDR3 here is CISSLGQGARTEAFF. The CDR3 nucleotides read TGTATCAGCAGCCTAGGCCAAGGGGCGCGGACTGAAGCTTTCTTT.

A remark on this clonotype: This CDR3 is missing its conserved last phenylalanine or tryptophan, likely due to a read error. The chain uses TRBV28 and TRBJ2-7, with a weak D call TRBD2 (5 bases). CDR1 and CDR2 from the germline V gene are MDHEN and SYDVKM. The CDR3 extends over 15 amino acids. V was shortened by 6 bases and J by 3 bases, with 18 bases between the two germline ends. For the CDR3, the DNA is TGTGCCAGCAGCAACCTGGAGGATGTATTCTACGAGCAGTACTTA. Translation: CASSNLEDVFYEQYL.

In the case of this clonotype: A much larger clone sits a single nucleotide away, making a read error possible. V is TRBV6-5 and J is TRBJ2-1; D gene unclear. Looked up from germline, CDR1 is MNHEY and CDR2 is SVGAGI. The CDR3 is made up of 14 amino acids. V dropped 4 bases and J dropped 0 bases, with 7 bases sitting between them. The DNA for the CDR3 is TGTGCCAGCAGTTTCGAGAGCTCCTACAATGAGCAGTTCTTC. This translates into CASSFESSYNEQFF.

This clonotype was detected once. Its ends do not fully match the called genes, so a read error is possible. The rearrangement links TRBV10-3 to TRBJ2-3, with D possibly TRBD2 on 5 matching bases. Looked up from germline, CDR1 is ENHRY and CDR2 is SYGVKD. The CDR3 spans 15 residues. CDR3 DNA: TGTGCCATCAGTCGTTCCGGGGATCACGCAGATATGCAGTATTTT. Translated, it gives CAISRSGDHADMQYF.

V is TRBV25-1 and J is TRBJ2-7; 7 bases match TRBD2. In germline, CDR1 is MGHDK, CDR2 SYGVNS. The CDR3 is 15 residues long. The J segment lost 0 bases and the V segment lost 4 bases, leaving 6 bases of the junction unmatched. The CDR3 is CASSVERDPSYEQYF. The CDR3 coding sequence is TGTGCCAGCAGTGTTGAGCGGGACCCCTCCTACGAGCAGTACTTC.

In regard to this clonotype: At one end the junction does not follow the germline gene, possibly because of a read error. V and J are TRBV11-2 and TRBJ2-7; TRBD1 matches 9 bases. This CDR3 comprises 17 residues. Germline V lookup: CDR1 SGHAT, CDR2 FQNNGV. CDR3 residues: CARSLDGTGRILSEQYF. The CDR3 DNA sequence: TGTGCCAGGAGCTTAGATGGGACAGGGCGCATACTTTCCGAGCAGTACTTC.

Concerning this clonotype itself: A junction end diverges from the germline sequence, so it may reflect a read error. CDR3 region: CAISSRDRLGETQYF. CDR3 DNA sequence: TGTGCCATCAGCTCTCGGGACCGACTCGGAGAGACCCAGTACTTC. The V call is TRBV11-2, the J call TRBJ2-5, with D possibly being TRBD1 or TRBD2 (5 bases each). Germline V gene sequence: CDR1 SGHAT, CDR2 FQNNGV. The CDR3 runs to 15 residues.

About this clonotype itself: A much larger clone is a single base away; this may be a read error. This chain's CDR3 is CASLWTGRETQYF. CDR3 coding DNA: TGTGCCAGCCTATGGACAGGGAGGGAGACCCAGTACTTC. This rearrangement joins TRBV6-1 to TRBJ2-5, with TRBD1 matching 8 bases. The CDR3 covers 13 residues. Germline CDR1 reads MNHNS; CDR2 reads SASEGT. Trimming at V came to 8 bases and at J to 5 bases, leaving 7 bases not matched to a gene.